This TCR beta chain comes out of a study of identical twins (dated by TCRdb to 2016 to 2017). At the level of the whole study: The study deep-sequenced TCR alpha and beta repertoires from monozygotic twins, unrelated adults of various ages and cord blood to test whether fetal clonotypes persist. To rule out contamination, the twin experiments were replicated at different times with different library preparation protocols. Paper-wide results and their limitations: Abundant cord blood beta clonotypes carried fewer insertions; young adult naive repertoires showed a weaker similar trend, while memory repertoires showed none. Zero-insertion analyses could be partly confounded by invariant T cells such as MAIT and iNKT, though diverse VJ usage argued against such confounding for most clonotypes. The excess sharing between twins in beta out-of-frame sequences was weaker because fewer shared sequences reduced the signal-to-noise ratio. Compared with coincidental sharing between unrelated individuals, out-of-frame TCR alpha sequences shared between twins had an excess of sequences with low generation probability. Recombination models systematically underestimated out-of-frame TCR alpha sharing in monozygotic twins but agreed with sharing between unrelated individuals. Because the same donors could not be followed over many years, the conclusions depended on cross-sectional statistical analysis.

CDR1 and CDR2 are read off the germline V gene as MGHRA and YSYEKL. Including cysteine and phenylalanine, the CDR3 has 16 amino acids. Just the 48-base CDR3 DNA is kept, in frame starting at base 1. Trimming removed 2 bases from V and 5 bases from J; the gene matches leave 10 bases unexplained. Concerning this clonotype: Which antigen it targets is not known. There are no base qualities to consult, and no much larger clone falls within one base.

The receptor library was made with 5' RACE. The sequencer listed for this sample is Illumina HiSeq 2000. Template switching added a universal primer binding site, and the final cDNA carried a unique molecular identifier that allowed TCR cDNA molecules to be counted accurately. First-strand cDNA for TCR alpha and beta chains was synthesized from specific primers in the conserved constant-segment region. Each cDNA library was double barcoded, with a SMART-Mk sample barcode plus Illumina barcodes, to control for contamination. TruSeq adapter sequences along with Illumina sample barcodes were introduced in two successive PCR steps. Sequencing of the TCR alpha and beta cDNA libraries was done on the Illumina HiSeq platform using custom primers. The original methods were these. Raw reads were processed with MiGEC to extract unique molecular identifiers, and MiXCR was used to determine CDR3 positions. Recombination models were inferred per individual with the repgenHMM and IGoR tools using an EM algorithm. Shared clonotype analysis was performed with the tcR package in R, normalizing sharing by the product of cloneset sizes. Out-of-frame nonproductive sequences were analyzed to study raw recombination free of thymic and clonal selection effects. The public reads were reanalyzed by TCRdb: fastp trimming at Q25, MiXCR alignment, in-frame beta chains only. CDR3 protein sequences are deduplicated, and each keeps its most common genes and DNA. Clone size and V and J calls follow TCRdb, not the original study. The sample includes 1.5 million or so distinct CDR3 sequences, with under 35% observed a single time. The ten largest make up approximately 0.29% of the sample.

Only healthy Caucasian donors were included. Recombination connected TRBV4-1 to TRBJ2-7, with TRBD2 identical over 9 junction bases. Specimen: cord blood. The TCR was taken from a newborn girl in good health. The sequenced DNA: TGCGCCAGCAGCCAAATAGCGGGGGCGGCCTGGGACGAGCAGTACTTC. It is translated as CASSQIAGAAWDEQYF.